Listed here are 8 T cell receptor beta chains from one sample, sequenced in a study of blood T cell repertoires in COVID-19. Method: immunoSEQ multiplex PCR; TCRdb's copy keeps in-frame clones and lacks some. The sample carries hundreds of thousands of clones, approximately 90% recorded once. The material sequenced was PBMCs or T cells enriched from blood (not recorded which). The receptors were gathered from a man aged 40-50 years who had recovered from COVID-19.

This clone was counted ten times or more. This chain links TRBV4-2 with TRBJ2-2; D ambiguous. Trimming pared 0 bases from V and 4 bases from J, leaving 12 bases between. The germline V gene has CDR1 LGHNA and CDR2 YNFKEQ. The CDR3 loop spans 16 amino acids. The CDR3, as DNA: TGTGCCAGCAGCCAAGATCACCCAGGTGGCACCGGGGAGCTGTTTTTT. Translating gives CASSQDHPGGTGELFF.

The genes are TRBV7-9 and TRBJ1-2; D uncertain. Germline V gene lookup returns CDR1 SEHNR and CDR2 FQNEAQ (reference sequence). Trimming removed 5 bases at V and 5 bases at J, with 15 bases between. This CDR3 comprises 14 residues. The CDR3 nucleotides read TGTGCCAGCAGCCCTTCCGCGGGAGTATATGGCTACACCTTC. Protein: CASSPSAGVYGYTF.

The chain links TRBV20-1 to TRBJ2-5; D uncertain. The V gene's germline CDR1 is DFQATT and CDR2 SNEGSKA (reference sequence). There are 11 residues in the CDR3. Trimming cost V 7 bases and J 5 bases, with 11 bases left between them. In DNA form, the CDR3 reads TGCAGTGTTCTAGAAACCGAGACCCAGTACTTC. Amino acid sequence: CSVLETETQYF.

The chain recombines TRBV6-2 or TRBV6-3 with TRBJ2-7, with 9 bases identical to TRBD1. Per germline, CDR1 MNHEY and CDR2 SVGEGT. This CDR3 is built from 11 residues. The V segment lost 5 bases and the J segment 13 bases; nucleotides outside the gene matches: 6. The DNA for the CDR3 is TGTGCCAGCAGTACCGGGGGACAGGGATACTTC. Its protein is CASSTGGQGYF.

The chain employs TRBV7-2 and TRBJ2-1, with D possibly being TRBD2 (6 bases). The CDR3 loop spans 14 amino acids. Germline lookup yields CDR1 SGHTA and CDR2 FQGNSA. The V gene lost 5 bases and the J gene lost 9 bases, with 17 bases spanning the gap. The CDR3 is CASSPLGSRGEQFF. CDR3 bases: TGTGCCAGCAGCCCCCTAGGATCGCGGGGTGAGCAGTTCTTC.

This clone came up once. V and J are TRBV3-1 (or the pseudogene TRBV3-2) and TRBJ2-3; D is ambiguous. With 2 bases removed from V and 2 bases from J, the gap between germline ends came to 5 bases. CDR1 LGHDT and CDR2 YNNKEL come from the germline V gene (reference sequence). There are 13 residues in the CDR3. The CDR3, as DNA: TGTGCCAGCAGCCAAATCTCCACAGATACGCAGTATTTT. This encodes CASSQISTDTQYF.

The rearrangement joins TRBV2 to TRBJ2-1; 7 bases align to TRBD2. The ends lost 6 bases at V and 8 bases at J; junction bases unmatched: 10. Germline V gene lookup returns CDR1 SNHLY and CDR2 FYNNEI. There are 14 residues in the CDR3. CDR3 sequence: CASSRSGTLDEQFF. The DNA of the CDR3 is TGTGCCAGCAGCCGCAGCGGGACCCTCGATGAGCAGTTCTTC.

Only one count was recorded for this clone. This rearrangement joins TRBV7-9 to TRBJ2-1; D possibly corresponds to TRBD2 (6 bases). Germline CDR1 reads SEHNR; CDR2 reads FQNEAQ (reference sequence). CDR3 length: 13 residues. Trimming left V 6 bases short and J 3 bases short, with 9 bases between. The CDR3 DNA reads TGTGCCAGCAGGTACGGGGGCTACAATGAGCAGTTCTTC. This sequence encodes CASRYGGYNEQFF.